This T cell receptor (beta chain) originates from a study of beta chain features in type 1 diabetes. Study-wide results and limits: Healthy donors had naive, central memory and Treg TCRB repertoires that appeared less similar than those seen among patients. In every one of the four CD4+ subsets, TCRB CDR3s were moderately but significantly shorter in Type 1 diabetes patients. Cells with high TCR expression could be over-represented by cDNA sequencing. VDJ junctions from patients with type 1 diabetes contained fewer insertions and more deletions. The question of HLA type influencing TCRB rearrangement was one that remained unresolved here.

Germline CDR1 is SGHDN and CDR2 is FVKESK. CDR3 length: 17 residues. V was pared by 6 bases and J by 3 bases, with 21 bases between. Of note for this clone: Its specificity is unknown.

Expressed TCRB transcripts were sequenced because the entire RNA isolate underwent reverse transcription. Using immunoSEQ multiplex PCR, the repertoire was profiled, and TCRdb retains in-frame clones only, with some absent. This table has hundreds of thousands of clones, about 14% appearing once. The material sequenced was naive CD4+ T cells from blood. V gene TRBV14 combines with J gene TRBJ2-1; D may be TRBD2 (5 bases). The sequence was collected from a man aged 18 to 30 with type 1 diabetes. CDR3 nucleotides: TGTGCCAGCAGTTTGAGTCGTCTAGCCCGCCTCTACAATGAGCAGTTCTTC. It specifies CASSLSRLARLYNEQFF.